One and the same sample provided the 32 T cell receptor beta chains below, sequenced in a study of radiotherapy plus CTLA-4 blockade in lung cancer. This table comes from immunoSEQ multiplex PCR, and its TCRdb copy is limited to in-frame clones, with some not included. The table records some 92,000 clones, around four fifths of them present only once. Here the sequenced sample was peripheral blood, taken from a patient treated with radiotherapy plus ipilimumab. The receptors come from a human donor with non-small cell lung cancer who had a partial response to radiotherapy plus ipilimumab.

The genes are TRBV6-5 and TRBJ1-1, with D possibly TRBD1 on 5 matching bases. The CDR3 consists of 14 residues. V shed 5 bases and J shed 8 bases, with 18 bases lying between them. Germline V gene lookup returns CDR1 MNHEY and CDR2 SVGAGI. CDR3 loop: CASSPLGGAREAFF. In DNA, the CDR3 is TGTGCCAGCAGTCCTTTGGGAGGGGCGAGAGAAGCTTTCTTT.

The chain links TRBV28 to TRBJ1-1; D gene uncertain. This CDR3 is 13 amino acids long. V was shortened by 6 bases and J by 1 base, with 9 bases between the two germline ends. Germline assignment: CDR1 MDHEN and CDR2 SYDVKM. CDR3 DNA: TGTGCCAGCAGGGAGCACCGGAACACTGAAGCTTTCTTT. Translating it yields CASREHRNTEAFF.

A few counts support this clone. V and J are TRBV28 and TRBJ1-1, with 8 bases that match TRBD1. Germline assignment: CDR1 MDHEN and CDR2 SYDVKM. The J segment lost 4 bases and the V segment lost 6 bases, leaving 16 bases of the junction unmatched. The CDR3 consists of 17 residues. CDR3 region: CASSLMGQGALGTEAFF. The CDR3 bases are TGTGCCAGCAGCCTTATGGGGCAGGGGGCGCTGGGCACTGAAGCTTTCTTT.

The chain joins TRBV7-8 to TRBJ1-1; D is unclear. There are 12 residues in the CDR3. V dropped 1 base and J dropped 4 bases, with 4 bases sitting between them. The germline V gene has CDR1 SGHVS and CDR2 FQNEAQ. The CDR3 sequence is CASSLGSTEAFF. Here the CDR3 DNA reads TGTGCCAGCAGCTTAGGGAGCACTGAAGCTTTCTTT. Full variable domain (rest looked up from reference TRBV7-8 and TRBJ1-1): GAGVSQSPRYKVAKRGQDVALRCDPISGHVSLFWYQQALGQGPEFLTYFQNEAQLDKSGLPSDRFFAERPEGSVSTLKIQRTQQEDSAVYLCASSLGSTEAFFGQGTRLTVV.

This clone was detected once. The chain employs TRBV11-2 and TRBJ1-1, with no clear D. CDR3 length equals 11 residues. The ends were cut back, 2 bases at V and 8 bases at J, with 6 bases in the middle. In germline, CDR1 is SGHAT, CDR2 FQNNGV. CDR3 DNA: TGTGCCAGCAGCTTAACCGGGGAAGCTTTCTTT. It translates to CASSLTGEAFF. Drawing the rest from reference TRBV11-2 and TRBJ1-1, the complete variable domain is EAGVAQSPRYKIIEKRQSVAFWCNPISGHATLYWYQQILGQGPKLLIQFQNNGVVDDSQLPKDRFSAERLKGVDSTLKIQPAKLEDSAVYLCASSLTGEAFFGQGTRLTVV.

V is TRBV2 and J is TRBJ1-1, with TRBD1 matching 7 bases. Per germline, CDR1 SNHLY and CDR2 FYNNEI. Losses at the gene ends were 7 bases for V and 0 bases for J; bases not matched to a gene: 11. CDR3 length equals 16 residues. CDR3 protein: CASTPEGAGLNTEAFF. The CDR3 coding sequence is TGTGCCAGCACTCCAGAGGGGGCCGGTCTGAACACTGAAGCTTTCTTT. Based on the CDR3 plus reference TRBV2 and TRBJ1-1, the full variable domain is EPEVTQTPSHQVTQMGQEVILRCVPISNHLYFYWYRQILGQKVEFLVSFYNNEISEKSEIFDDQFSVERPDGSNFTLKIRSTKLEDSAMYFCASTPEGAGLNTEAFFGQGTRLTVV.

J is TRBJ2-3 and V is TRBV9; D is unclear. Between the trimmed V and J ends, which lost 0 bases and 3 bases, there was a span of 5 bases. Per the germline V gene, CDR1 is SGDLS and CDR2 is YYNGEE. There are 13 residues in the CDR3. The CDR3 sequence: CASSVGQTDTQYF. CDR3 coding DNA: TGTGCCAGCAGCGTAGGACAAACAGATACGCAGTATTTT.

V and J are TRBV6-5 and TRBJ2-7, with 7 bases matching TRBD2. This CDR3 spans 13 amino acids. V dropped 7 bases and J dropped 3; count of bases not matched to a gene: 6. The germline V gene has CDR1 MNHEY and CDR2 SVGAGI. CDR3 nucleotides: TGTGCCAGCACTCAGCGGGGTGGCTACGAGCAGTACTTC. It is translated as CASTQRGGYEQYF.

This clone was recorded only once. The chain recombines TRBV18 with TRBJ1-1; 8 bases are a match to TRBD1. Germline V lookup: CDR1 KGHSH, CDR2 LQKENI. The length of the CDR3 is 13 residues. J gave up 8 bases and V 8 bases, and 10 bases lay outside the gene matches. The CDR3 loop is CASTRTGFAEAFF. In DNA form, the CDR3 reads TGTGCCAGCACCCGGACAGGGTTCGCGGAAGCTTTCTTT.

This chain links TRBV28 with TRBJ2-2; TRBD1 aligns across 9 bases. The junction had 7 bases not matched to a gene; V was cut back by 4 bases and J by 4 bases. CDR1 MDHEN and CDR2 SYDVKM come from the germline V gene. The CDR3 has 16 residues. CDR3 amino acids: CASSSPTGGGTGELFF. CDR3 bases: TGTGCCAGCAGTTCTCCGACAGGGGGAGGCACCGGGGAGCTGTTTTTT.

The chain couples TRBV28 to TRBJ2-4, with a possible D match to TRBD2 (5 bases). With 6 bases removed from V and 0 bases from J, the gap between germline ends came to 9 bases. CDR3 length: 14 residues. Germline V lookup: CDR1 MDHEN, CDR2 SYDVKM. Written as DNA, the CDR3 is TGTGCCAGCAGCGGAGCGGAAGCCAAAAACATTCAGTACTTC. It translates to CASSGAEAKNIQYF.

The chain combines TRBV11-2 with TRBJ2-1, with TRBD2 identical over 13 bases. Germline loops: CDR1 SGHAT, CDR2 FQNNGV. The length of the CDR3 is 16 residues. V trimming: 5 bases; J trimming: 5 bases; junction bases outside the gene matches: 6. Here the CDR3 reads CASSPGLAGAHNEQFF. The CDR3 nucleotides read TGTGCCAGCAGCCCTGGACTAGCGGGAGCGCACAATGAGCAGTTCTTC.

Written as DNA, the CDR3 is TGTGCCAGCAGGCGCGCCGCGACAGGGGGAAATAGCAATCAGCCCCAGCATTTT. Its translation: CASRRAATGGNSNQPQHF. The chain carries TRBV28 and TRBJ1-5; 9 bases line up with TRBD1. Looked up from germline, CDR1 is MDHEN and CDR2 is SYDVKM. This CDR3 spans 18 amino acids. Losses at the gene ends were 6 bases for V and 0 bases for J; bases not matched to a gene: 12.

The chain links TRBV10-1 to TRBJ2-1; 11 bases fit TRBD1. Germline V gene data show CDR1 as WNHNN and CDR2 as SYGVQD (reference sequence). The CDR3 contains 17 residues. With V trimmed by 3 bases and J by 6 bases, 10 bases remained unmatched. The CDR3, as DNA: TGCGCCAGCAGTGAAACGGTCGGGACAGGGGGACGCAATGAGCAGTTCTTC. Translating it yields CASSETVGTGGRNEQFF.

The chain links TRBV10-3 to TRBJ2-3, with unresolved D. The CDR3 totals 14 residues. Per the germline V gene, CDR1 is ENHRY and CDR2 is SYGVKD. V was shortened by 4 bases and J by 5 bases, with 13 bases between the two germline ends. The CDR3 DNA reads TGTGCCATCAGTGCCCTACCGGTTGGAGATACGCAGTATTTT. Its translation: CAISALPVGDTQYF.

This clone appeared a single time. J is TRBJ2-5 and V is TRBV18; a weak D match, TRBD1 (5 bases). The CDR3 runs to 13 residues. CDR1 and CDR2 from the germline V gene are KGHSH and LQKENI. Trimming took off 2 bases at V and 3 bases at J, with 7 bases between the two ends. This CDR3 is CASSPGAKETQYF. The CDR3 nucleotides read TGTGCCAGCTCACCAGGGGCTAAAGAGACCCAGTACTTC. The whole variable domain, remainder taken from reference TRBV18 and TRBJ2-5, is NAGVMQNPRHLVRRRGQEARLRCSPMKGHSHVYWYRQLPEEGLKFMVYLQKENIIDESGMPKERFSAEFPKEGPSILRIQQVVRGDSAAYFCASSPGAKETQYFGPGTRLLVL.

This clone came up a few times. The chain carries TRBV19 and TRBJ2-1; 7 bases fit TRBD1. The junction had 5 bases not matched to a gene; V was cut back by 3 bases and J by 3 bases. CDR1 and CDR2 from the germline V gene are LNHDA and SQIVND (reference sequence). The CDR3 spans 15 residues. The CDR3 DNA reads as TGTGCCAGTAGTATTTTGGGACAGAACTACAATGAGCAGTTCTTC. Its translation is CASSILGQNYNEQFF.

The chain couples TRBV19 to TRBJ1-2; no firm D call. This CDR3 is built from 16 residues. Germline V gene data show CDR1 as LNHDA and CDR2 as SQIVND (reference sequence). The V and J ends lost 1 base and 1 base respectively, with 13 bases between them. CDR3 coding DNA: TGTGCCAGTAGTATAGTTGCGGGCAGCTTTAACTATGGCTACACCTTC. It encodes CASSIVAGSFNYGYTF. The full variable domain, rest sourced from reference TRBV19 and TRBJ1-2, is DGGITQSPKYLFRKEGQNVTLSCEQNLNHDAMYWYRQDPGQGLRLIYYSQIVNDFQKGDIAEGYSVSREKKESFPLTVTSAQKNPTAFYLCASSIVAGSFNYGYTFGSGTRLTVV.

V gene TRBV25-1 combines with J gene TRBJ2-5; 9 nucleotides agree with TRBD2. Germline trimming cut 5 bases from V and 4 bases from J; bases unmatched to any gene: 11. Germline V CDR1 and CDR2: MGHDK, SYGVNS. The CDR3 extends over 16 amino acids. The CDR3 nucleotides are TGTGCCAGCAGTCTAGCGGGACTGAGAGGAGGAGAGACCCAGTACTTC. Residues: CASSLAGLRGGETQYF.

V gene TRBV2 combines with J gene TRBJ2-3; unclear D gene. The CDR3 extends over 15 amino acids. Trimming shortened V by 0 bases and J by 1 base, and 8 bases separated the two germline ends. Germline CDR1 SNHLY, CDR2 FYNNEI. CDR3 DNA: TGTGCCAGCAGTGAAGCAGAGCAAGGCACAGATACGCAGTATTTT. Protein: CASSEAEQGTDTQYF.

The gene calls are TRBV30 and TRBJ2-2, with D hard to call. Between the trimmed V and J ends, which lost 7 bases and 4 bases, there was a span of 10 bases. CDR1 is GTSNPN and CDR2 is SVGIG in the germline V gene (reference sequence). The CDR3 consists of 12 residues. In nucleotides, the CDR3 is TGTGCCTACTATGACTTCACCGGGGAGCTGTTTTTT. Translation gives CAYYDFTGELFF.

DNA for the CDR3: TGTGCCAGCAGTGCCAGGGGAGCTATGAACACTGAAGCTTTCTTT. As protein: CASSARGAMNTEAFF. V gene TRBV25-1 combines with J gene TRBJ1-1, with a weak D call TRBD1 (6 bases). This CDR3 spans 15 amino acids. Trimming removed 4 bases at V and 0 bases at J, with 12 bases between. CDR1 is MGHDK, CDR2 SYGVNS, per germline. The full variable domain, its missing parts supplied by reference TRBV25-1 and TRBJ1-1, is EADIYQTPRYLVIGTGKKITLECSQTMGHDKMYWYQQDPGMELHLIHYSYGVNSTEKGDLSSESTVSRIRTEHFPLTLESARPSHTSQYLCASSARGAMNTEAFFGQGTRLTVV.

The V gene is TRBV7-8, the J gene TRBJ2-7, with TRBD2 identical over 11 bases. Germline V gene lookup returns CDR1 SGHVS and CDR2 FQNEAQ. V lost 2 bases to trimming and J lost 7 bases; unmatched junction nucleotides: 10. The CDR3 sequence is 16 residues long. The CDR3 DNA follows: TGTGCCAGCAGCTTAAAACTAACTAGCGGGAGCAGGGAGCAGTACTTC. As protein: CASSLKLTSGSREQYF.

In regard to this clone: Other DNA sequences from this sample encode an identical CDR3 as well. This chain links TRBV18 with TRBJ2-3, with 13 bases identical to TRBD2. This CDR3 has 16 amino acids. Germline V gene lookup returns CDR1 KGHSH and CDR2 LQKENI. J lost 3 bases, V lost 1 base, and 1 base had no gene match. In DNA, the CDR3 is TGTGCCAGCTCACCACAGGGACTAGCGGGAACAGATACGCAGTATTTT. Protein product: CASSPQGLAGTDTQYF.

The CDR3 bases are TGTGCCAGCAGTGGTGGACTGATCAATCAGCCCCAGCATTTT. Translated: CASSGGLINQPQHF. V gene TRBV2 combines with J gene TRBJ1-5; D uncertain. Trimming cost V 4 bases and J 3 bases, with 10 bases left between them. The CDR3 sequence is 14 residues long. CDR1 is SNHLY and CDR2 is FYNNEI in the germline V gene.

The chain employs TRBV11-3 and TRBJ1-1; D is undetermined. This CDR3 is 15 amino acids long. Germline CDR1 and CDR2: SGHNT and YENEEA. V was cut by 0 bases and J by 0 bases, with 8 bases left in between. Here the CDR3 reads CASSLEGDMNTEAFF. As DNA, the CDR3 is TGTGCCAGCAGCTTAGAGGGAGACATGAACACTGAAGCTTTCTTT.

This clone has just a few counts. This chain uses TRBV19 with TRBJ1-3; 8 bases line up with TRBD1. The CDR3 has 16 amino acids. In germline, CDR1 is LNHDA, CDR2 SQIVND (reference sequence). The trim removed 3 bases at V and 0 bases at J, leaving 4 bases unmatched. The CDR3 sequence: CASSIVTGGSGNTIYF. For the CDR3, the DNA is TGTGCCAGTAGTATCGTCACAGGGGGCTCTGGAAACACCATATATTTT.

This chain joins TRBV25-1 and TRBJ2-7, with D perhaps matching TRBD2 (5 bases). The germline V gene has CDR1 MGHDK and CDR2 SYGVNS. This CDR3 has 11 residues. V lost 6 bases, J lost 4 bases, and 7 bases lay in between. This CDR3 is CASRGGYEQYF. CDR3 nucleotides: TGTGCCAGCAGAGGCGGGTACGAGCAGTACTTC.

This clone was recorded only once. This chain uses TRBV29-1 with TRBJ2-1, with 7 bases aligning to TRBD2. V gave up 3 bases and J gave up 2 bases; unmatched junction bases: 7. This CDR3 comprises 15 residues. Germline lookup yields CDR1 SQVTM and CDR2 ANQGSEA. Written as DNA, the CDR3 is TGCAGCGTTGATGTTTCAGCGGGACCCTACAATGAGCAGTTCTTC. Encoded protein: CSVDVSAGPYNEQFF.

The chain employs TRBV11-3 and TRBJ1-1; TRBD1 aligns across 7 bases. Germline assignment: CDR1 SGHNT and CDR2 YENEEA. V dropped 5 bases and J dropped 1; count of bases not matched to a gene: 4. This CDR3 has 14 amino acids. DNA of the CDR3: TGTGCCAGCAGCACGGACAGGCAGAACACTGAAGCTTTCTTT. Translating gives CASSTDRQNTEAFF. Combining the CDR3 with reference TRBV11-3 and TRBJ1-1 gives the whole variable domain EAGVVQSPRYKIIEKKQPVAFWCNPISGHNTLYWYLQNLGQGPELLIRYENEEAVDDSQLPKDRFSAERLKGVDSTLKIQPAELGDSAVYLCASSTDRQNTEAFFGQGTRLTVV.

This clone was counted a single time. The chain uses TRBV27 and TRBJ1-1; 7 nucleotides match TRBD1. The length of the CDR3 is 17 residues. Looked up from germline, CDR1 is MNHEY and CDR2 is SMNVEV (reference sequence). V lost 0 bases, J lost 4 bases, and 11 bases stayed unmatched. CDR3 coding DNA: TGTGCCAGCAGTTTATCTATAACAGGGGCGGTAGGCACTGAAGCTTTCTTT. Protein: CASSLSITGAVGTEAFF.

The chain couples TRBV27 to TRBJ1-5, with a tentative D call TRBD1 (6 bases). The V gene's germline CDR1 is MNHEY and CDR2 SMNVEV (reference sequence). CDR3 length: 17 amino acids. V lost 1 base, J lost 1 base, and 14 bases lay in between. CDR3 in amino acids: CASSLWGTPESNQPQHF. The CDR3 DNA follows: TGTGCCAGCAGTTTATGGGGGACACCGGAGAGCAATCAGCCCCAGCATTTT.